This TCR beta chain was captured by sequencing in a study of CD8 T cells in ankylosing spondylitis. TCRdb fed the 5' RACE reads into MiXCR, producing one record per CDR3 protein. The repertoire holds a few hundred thousand distinct CDR3 sequences, with around 20% as singletons. Whole-study results and caveats: A TCR beta motif of several highly homologous variants seemed to mark ankylosing spondylitis blood. Disease-linked clones were CD8+ and relatively rare in peripheral blood.

This clonotype has just a few counts. As yet, its antigen is unknown. Germline assignment: CDR1 SGHAT and CDR2 FQNNGV. Trimming stripped 5 bases from V and 1 base from J, with 20 bases between. CDR3 length equals 18 residues. Sequenced input: blood, either unsorted or a sorted T cell fraction (not recorded which). The chain couples TRBV11-2 to TRBJ2-2; no clear D. The source is a male donor with ankylosing spondylitis. The CDR3 reads CASSRGLNGARNTGELFF. The CDR3 DNA follows: TGTGCCAGCAGCCGCGGTCTAAATGGAGCGCGGAACACCGGGGAGCTGTTTTTT.